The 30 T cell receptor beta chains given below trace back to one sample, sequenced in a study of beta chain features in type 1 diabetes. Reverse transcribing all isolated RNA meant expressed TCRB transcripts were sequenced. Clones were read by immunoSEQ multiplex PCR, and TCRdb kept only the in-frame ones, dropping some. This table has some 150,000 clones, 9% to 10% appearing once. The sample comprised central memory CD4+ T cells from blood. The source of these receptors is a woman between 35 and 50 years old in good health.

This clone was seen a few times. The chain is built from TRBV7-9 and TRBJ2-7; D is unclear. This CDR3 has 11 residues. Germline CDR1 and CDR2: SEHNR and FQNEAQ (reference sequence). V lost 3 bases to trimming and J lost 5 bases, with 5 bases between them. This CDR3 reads CASSFNHEQYF. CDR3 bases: TGTGCCAGCAGCTTTAATCACGAGCAGTACTTC.

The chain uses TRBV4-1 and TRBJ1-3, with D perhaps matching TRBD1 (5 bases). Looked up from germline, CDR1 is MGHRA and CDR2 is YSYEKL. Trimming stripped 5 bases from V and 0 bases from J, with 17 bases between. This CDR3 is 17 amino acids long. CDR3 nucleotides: TGCGCCAGCAGCACCCGACAGAGTTCTAACTCTGGAAACACCATATATTTT. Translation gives CASSTRQSSNSGNTIYF.

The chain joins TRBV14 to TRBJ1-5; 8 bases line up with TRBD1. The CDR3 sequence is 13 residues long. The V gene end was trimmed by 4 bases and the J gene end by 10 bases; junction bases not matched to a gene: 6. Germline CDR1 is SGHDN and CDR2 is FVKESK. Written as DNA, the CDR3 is TGTGCCAGCAGCCGAGATGGGACAGGTCCCCAGCATTTT. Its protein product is CASSRDGTGPQHF.

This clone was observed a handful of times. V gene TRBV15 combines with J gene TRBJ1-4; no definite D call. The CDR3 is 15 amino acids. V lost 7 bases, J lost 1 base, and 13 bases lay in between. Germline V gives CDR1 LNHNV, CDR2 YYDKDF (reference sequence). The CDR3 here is CATKIAAITNEKLFF. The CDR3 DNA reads TGTGCCACCAAAATAGCAGCTATAACTAATGAAAAACTGTTTTTT.

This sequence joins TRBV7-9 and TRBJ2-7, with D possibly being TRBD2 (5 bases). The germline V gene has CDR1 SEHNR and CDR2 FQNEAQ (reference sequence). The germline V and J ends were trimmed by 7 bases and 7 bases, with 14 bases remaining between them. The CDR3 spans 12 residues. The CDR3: CASTGREWEQYF. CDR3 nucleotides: TGTGCCAGCACCGGACGGGAATGGGAGCAGTACTTC. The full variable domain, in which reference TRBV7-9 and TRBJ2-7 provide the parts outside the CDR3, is DTGVSQNPRHKITKRGQNVTFRCDPISEHNRLYWYRQTLGQGPEFLTYFQNEAQLEKSRLLSDRFSAERPKGSFSTLEIQRTEQGDSAMYLCASTGREWEQYFGPGTRLTVT.

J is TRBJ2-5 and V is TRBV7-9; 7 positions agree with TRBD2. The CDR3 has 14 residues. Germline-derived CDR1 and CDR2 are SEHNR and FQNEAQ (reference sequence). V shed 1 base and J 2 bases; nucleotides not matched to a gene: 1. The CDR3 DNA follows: TGTGCCAGCAGCTTAGTGGGACTACAAGAGACCCAGTACTTC. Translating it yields CASSLVGLQETQYF.

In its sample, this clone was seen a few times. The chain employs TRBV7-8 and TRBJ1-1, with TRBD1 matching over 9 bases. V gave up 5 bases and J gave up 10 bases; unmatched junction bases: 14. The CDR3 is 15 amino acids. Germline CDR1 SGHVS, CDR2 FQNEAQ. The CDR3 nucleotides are TGTGCCAGCAGCGCTCGATCGGGACAGGGTCTTGGAGCTTTCTTT. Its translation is CASSARSGQGLGAFF.

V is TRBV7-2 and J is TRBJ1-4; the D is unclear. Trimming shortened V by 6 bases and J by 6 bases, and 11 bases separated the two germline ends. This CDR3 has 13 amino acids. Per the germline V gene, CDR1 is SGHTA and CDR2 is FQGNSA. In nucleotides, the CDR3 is TGTGCCAGCAGACATTCACCCGATGAAAAACTGTTTTTT. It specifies CASRHSPDEKLFF.

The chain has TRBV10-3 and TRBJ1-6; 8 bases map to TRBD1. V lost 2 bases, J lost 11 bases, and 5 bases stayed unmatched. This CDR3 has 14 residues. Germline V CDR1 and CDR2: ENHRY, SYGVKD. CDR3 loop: CAISEGQGIAPLHF. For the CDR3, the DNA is TGTGCCATCAGTGAGGGACAGGGTATAGCACCCCTCCACTTT.

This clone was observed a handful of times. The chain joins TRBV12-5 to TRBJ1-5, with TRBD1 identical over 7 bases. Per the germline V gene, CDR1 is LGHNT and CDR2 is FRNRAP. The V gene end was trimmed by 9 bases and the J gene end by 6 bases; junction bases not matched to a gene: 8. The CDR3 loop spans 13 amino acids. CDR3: CASPDREGQPQHF. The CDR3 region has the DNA TGTGCTAGCCCCGACAGGGAAGGTCAGCCCCAGCATTTT. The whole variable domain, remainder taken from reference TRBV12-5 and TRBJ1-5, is DARVTQTPRHKVTEMGQEVTMRCQPILGHNTVFWYRQTMMQGLELLAYFRNRAPLDDSGMPKDRFSAEMPDATLATLKIQPSEPRDSAVYFCASPDREGQPQHFGDGTRLSIL.

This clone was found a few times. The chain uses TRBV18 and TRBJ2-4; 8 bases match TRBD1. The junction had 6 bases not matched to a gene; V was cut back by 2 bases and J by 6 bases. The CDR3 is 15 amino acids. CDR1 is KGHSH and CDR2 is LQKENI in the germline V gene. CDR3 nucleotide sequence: TGTGCCAGCTCACCAGGGCAGGGGGCGAGAAACATTCAGTACTTC. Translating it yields CASSPGQGARNIQYF. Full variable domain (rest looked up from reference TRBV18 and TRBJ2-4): NAGVMQNPRHLVRRRGQEARLRCSPMKGHSHVYWYRQLPEEGLKFMVYLQKENIIDESGMPKERFSAEFPKEGPSILRIQQVVRGDSAAYFCASSPGQGARNIQYFGAGTRLSVL.

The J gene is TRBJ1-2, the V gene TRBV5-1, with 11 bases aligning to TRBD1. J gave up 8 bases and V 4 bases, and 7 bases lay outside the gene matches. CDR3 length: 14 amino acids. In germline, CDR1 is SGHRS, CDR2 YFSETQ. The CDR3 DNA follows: TGCGCCAGCAGCCCACTCGGGACAGGGGGGGGCTACACCTTC. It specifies CASSPLGTGGGYTF.

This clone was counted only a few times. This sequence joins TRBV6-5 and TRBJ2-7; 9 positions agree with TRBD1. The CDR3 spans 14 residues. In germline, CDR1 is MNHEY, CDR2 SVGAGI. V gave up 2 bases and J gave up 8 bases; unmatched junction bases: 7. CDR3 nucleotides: TGTGCCAGCAGTTACGGGACAGGGAATAAGCAGCAGTACTTC. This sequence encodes CASSYGTGNKQQYF.

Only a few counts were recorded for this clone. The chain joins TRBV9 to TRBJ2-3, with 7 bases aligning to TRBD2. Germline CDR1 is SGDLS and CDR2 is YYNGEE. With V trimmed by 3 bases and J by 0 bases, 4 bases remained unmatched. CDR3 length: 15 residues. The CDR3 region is CASSASGVSTDTQYF. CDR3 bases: TGTGCCAGCAGCGCAAGCGGGGTTAGCACAGATACGCAGTATTTT.

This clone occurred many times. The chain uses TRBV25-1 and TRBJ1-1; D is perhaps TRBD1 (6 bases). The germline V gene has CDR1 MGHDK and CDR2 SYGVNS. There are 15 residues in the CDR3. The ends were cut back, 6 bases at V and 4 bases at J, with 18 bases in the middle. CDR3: CASSPNRVGSTEAFF. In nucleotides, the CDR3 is TGTGCCAGCAGCCCAAACAGGGTTGGGAGCACTGAAGCTTTCTTT.

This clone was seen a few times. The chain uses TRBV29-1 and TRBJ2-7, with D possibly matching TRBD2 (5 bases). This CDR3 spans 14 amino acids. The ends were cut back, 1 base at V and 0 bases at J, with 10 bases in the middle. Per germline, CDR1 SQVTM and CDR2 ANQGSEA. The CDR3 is CSVEVRAASYEQYF. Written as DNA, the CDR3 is TGCAGCGTTGAAGTGCGGGCCGCCTCCTACGAGCAGTACTTC.

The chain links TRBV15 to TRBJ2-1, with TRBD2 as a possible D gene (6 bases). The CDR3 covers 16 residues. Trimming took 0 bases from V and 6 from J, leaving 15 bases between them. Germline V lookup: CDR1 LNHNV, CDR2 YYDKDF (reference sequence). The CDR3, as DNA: TGTGCCACCAGCAGAGACCGAACGGAGGGGATCAATGAGCAGTTCTTC. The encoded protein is CATSRDRTEGINEQFF.

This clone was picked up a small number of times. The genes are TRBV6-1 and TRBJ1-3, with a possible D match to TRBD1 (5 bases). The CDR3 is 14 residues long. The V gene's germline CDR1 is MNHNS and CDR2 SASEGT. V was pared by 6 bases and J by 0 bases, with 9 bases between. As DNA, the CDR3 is TGTGCCAGCAGGGCGGGGACCTCTGGAAACACCATATATTTT. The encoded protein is CASRAGTSGNTIYF.

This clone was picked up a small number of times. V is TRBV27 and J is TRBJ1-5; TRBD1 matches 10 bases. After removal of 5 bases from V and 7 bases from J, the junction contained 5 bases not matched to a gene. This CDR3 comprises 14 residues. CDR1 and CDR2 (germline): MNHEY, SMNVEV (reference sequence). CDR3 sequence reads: CASSRTGGGQPQHF. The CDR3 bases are TGTGCCAGCAGTCGGACAGGGGGAGGCCAGCCCCAGCATTTT.

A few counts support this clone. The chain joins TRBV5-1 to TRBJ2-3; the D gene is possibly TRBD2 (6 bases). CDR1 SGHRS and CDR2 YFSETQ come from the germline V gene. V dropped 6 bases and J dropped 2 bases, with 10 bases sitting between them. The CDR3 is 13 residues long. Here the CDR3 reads CASTGLNTDTQYF. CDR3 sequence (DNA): TGCGCCAGCACGGGACTTAACACAGATACGCAGTATTTT.

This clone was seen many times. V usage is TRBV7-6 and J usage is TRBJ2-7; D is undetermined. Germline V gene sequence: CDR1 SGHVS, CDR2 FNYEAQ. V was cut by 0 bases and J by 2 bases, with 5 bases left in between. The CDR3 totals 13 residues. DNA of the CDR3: TGTGCCAGCAGCTTAGCCTCGGCCTACGAGCAGTACTTC. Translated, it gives CASSLASAYEQYF.

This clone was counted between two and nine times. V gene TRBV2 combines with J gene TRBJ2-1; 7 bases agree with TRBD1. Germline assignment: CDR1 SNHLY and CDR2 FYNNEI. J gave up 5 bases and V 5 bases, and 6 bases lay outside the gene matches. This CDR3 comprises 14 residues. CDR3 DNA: TGTGCCAGCAGTCGGTTCACAGGGGACAATGAGCAGTTCTTC. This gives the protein CASSRFTGDNEQFF.

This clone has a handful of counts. CDR3 loop: CASSQAGVTEAFF. The CDR3 coding sequence is TGTGCCAGCAGCCAAGCAGGCGTCACTGAAGCTTTCTTT. The V and J genes are TRBV14 and TRBJ1-1, with no clear D. This CDR3 contains 13 residues. V lost 1 base to trimming and J lost 4 bases, with 7 bases between them. Germline lookup yields CDR1 SGHDN and CDR2 FVKESK.

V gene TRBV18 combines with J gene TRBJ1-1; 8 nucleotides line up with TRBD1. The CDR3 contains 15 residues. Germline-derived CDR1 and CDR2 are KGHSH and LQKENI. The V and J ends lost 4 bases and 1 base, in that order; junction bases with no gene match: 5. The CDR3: CASSRQGAENTEAFF. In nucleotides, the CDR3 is TGTGCCAGCTCACGCCAGGGGGCAGAGAACACTGAAGCTTTCTTT.

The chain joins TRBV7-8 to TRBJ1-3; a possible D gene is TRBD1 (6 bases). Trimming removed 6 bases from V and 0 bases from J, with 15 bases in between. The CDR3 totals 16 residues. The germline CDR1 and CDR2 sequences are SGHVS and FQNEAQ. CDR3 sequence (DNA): TGTGCCAGCAGGGGGGGGACACGGAACTCTGGAAACACCATATATTTT. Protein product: CASRGGTRNSGNTIYF.

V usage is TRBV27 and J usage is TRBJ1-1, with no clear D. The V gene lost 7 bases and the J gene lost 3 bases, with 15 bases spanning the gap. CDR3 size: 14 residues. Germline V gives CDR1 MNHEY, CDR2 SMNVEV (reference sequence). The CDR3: CASTAGYWDTEAFF. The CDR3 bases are TGTGCCAGCACCGCAGGTTATTGGGACACTGAAGCTTTCTTT.

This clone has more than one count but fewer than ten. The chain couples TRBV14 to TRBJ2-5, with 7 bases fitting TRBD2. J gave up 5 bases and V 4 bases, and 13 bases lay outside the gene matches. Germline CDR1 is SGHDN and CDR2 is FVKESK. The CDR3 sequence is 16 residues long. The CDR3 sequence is CASSPGTIHLGETQYF. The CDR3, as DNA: TGTGCCAGCAGCCCAGGGACTATCCACCTCGGGGAGACCCAGTACTTC. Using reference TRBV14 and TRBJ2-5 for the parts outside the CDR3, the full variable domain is EAGVTQFPSHSVIEKGQTVTLRCDPISGHDNLYWYRRVMGKEIKFLLHFVKESKQDESGMPNNRFLAERTGGTYSTLKVQPAELEDSGVYFCASSPGTIHLGETQYFGPGTRLLVL.

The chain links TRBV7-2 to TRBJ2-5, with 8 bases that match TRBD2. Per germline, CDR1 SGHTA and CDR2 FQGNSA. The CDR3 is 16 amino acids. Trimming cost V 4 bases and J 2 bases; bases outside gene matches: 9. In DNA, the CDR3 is TGTGCCAGCAGCTCAAAAGCGGGGGCGTATCAAGAGACCCAGTACTTC. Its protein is CASSSKAGAYQETQYF.

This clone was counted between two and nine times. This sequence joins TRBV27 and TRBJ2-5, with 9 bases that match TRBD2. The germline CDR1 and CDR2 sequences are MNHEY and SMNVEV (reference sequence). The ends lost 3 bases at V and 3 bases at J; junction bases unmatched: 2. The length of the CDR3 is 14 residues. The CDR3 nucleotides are TGTGCCAGCAGTTTTAGCGGGGGCAAAGAGACCCAGTACTTC. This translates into CASSFSGGKETQYF.

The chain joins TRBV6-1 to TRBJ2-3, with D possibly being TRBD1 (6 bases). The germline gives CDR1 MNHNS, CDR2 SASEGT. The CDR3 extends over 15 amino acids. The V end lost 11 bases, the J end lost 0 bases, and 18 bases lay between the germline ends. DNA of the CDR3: TGTGCCGCGGAGCGACAGGACATTAGCACAGATACGCAGTATTTT. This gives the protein CAAERQDISTDTQYF.